This T cell receptor (beta chain) was captured in a study of blood T cell repertoires in COVID-19 (dated by TCRdb to the early 2020s). Context from the whole study: The collaborator samples originated in the United States, Italy and Spain and spanned the acute and convalescent phases of COVID-19. Deeply sampled blood TCRbeta repertoires from subjects exposed to, actively infected with, or recovered from COVID-19 were included in the dataset. The samples were drawn from two sources: the first 160 participants of the ongoing ImmuneRACE study, and 950 to 1,500 subjects contributed by 6 global collaborators. A freely available public database, intended as a resource for researchers studying the immune response to SARS-CoV-2, is where the repertoires were released. Where available, HLA class I and class II types were taken from metadata supplied by the sample provider and were not determined by assay-based typing. Nearly every sample came with metadata listing a de-identified subject ID, COVID-19 status, age in years and sex. The prospective study material was composed of cDNA or gDNA derived from T cells, B-cell-depleted T cells, or PBMCs. Paper-wide results and their limitations: Clinical and demographic metadata were provided uncurated, with the amount varying by source and participant.

The immunoSEQ Assay, a bias-controlled multiplex PCR, was used to amplify TCRbeta CDR3 regions from genomic DNA. Processing in the source paper ran as follows. Within the assay, amplification of reference gene primers was used to estimate how many nucleated cells each sample contained. Sequence reads were collapsed and filtered to measure the absolute abundance of every unique TCRbeta CDR3 rearrangement. For each sample, productive Simpson clonality was calculated as the square root of Simpson's diversity index over productive rearrangements. TCRdb holds this immuneACCESS table with in-frame rearrangements only. Some clones are missing; in checked studies, unresolved V genes explain under half, and the rest has no known cause. The V and J calls and clone size come from that table; D and trimming were worked out from the DNA. For this sample the table gives around 150,000 clones, of which about 87% were detected only once. The ten most abundant clones make up roughly 2.5% of the sample.

Comments on this clone: Its antigen remains undetermined. The sample holds no much larger clone one base away, and base qualities are not on file.

At one collaborating source in Seattle, patients were enrolled during active infection and were followed longitudinally through the course of disease. Collaborating institutions collected whole blood in K2EDTA tubes following their own protocols. For TCRbeta analysis, collaborator samples were shipped as frozen whole blood, as isolated PBMCs, or as DNA extracted from either sample type. From the germline V gene (reference sequence), CDR1 is GTSNPN and CDR2 is SVGIG. Measured from the cysteine to the phenylalanine, the CDR3 is 13 residues long. Only CDR3 DNA is held: 39 bases, read in frame from base 1. The junction carries 5 bases between V and J, which are trimmed by 2 bases and 0 bases respectively.

This receptor chain uses TRBV30 and TRBJ1-3; there is no confident call for the D gene. The source material was peripheral blood. The sequence was collected from a human donor with COVID-19, enrolled during active disease. The donor label of this sample is uncertain. The base sequence is TGTGCCTGGAGTCACAGCTCTGGAAACACCATATATTTT. Translated, this is CAWSHSSGNTIYF.